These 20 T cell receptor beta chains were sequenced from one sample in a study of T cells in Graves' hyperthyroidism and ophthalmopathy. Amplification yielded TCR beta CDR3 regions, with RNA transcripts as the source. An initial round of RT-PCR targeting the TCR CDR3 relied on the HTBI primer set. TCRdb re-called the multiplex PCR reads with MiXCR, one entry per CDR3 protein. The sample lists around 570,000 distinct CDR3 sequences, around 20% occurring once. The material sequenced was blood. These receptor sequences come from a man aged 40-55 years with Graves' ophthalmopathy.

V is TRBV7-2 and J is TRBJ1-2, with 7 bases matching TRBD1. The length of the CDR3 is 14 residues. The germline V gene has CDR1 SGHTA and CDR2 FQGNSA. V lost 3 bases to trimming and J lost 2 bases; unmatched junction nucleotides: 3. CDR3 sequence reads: CASSLGQINYGYTF. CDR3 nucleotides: TGTGCCAGCAGCTTGGGACAGATCAACTATGGCTACACCTTC.

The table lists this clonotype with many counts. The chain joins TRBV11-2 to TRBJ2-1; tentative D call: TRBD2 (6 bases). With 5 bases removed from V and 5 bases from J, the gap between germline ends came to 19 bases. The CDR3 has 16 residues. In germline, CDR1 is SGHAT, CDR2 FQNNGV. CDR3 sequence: CASSLTVGGAHNEQFF. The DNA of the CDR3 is TGTGCCAGCAGCCTCACGGTTGGCGGGGCCCACAATGAGCAGTTCTTC.

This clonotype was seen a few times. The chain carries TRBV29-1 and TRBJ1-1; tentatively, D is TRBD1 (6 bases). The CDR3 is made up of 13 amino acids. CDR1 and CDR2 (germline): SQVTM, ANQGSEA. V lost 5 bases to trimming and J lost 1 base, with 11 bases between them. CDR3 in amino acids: CSVLGTTNTEAFF. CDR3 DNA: TGCAGCGTTCTTGGGACAACGAACACTGAAGCTTTCTTT.

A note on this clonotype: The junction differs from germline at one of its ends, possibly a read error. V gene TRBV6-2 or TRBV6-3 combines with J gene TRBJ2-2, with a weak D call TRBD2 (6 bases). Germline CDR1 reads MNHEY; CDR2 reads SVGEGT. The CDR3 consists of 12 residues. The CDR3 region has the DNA TGTGCCACCTCTGGAACGAACCGGGAGCTGCTTTTT. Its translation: CATSGTNRELLF.

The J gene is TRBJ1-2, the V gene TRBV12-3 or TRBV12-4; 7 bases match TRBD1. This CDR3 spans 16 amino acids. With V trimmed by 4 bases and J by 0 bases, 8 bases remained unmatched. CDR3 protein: CASSSRWDRANYGYTF. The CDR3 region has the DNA TGTGCCAGCAGTTCCCGGTGGGACAGAGCTAACTATGGCTACACCTTC.

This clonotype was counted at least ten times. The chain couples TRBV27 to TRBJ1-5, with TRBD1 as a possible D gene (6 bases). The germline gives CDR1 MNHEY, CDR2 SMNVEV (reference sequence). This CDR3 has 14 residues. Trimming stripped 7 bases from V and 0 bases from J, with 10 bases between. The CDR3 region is CASKTGYSNQPQHF. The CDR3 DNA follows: TGTGCCAGCAAGACAGGCTATAGCAATCAGCCCCAGCATTTT.

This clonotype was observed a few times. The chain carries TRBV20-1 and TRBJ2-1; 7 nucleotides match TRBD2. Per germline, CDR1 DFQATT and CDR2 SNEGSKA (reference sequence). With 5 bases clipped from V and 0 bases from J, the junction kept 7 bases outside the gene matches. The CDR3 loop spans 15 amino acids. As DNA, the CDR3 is TGCAGTGCTCCTCCCCGCGGGAGCTCCTACAATGAGCAGTTCTTC. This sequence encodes CSAPPRGSSYNEQFF.

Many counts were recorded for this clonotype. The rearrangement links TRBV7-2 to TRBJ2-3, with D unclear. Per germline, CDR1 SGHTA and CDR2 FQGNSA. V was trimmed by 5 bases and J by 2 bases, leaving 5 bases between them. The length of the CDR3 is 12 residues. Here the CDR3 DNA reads TGTGCCAGCAGCCATTACACAGATACGCAGTATTTT. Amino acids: CASSHYTDTQYF.

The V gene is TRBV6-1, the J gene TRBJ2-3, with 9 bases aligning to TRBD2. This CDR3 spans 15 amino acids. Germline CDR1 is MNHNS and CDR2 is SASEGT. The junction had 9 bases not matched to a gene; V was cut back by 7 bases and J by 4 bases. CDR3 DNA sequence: TGTGCCAGCAAATCGGGACTAGCTGAGGCAGATACGCAGTATTTT. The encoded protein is CASKSGLAEADTQYF.

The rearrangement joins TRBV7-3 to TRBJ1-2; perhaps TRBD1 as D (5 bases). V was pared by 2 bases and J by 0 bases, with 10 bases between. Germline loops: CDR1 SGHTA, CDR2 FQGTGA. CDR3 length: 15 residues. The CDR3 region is CASSLAAGPNYGYTF. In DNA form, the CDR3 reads TGTGCCAGCAGCTTAGCTGCAGGGCCTAACTATGGCTACACCTTC.

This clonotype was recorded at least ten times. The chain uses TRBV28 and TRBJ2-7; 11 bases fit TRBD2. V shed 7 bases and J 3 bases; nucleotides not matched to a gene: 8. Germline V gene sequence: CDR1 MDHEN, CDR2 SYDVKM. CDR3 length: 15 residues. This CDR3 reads CASNSVAGGNYEQYF. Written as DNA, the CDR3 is TGTGCCAGCAATTCGGTAGCGGGAGGGAACTACGAGCAGTACTTC.

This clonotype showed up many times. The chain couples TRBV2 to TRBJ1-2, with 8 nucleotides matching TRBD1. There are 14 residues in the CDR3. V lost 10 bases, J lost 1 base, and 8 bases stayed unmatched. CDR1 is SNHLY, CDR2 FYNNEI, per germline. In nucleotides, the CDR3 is TGTGCCACCCGGGGGACAGGCTTTAACTATGGCTACACCTTC. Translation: CATRGTGFNYGYTF.

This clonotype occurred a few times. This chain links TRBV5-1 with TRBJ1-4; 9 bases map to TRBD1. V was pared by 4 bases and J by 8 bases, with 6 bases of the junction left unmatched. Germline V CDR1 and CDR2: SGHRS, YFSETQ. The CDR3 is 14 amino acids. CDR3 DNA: TGCGCCAGCAGCGGACAGGGGAGTAGAGAAAAACTGTTTTTT. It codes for CASSGQGSREKLFF.

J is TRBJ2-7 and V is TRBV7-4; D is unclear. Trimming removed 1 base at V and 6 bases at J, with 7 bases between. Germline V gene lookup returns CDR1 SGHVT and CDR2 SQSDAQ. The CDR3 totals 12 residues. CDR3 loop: CASSLVGLEQYF. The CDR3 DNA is TGTGCCAGCAGCTTAGTCGGGCTCGAGCAGTACTTC.

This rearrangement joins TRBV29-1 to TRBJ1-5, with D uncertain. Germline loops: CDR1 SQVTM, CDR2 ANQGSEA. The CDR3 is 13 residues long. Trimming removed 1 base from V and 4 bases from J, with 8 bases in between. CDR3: CSVEVAANQPQHF. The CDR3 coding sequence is TGCAGCGTTGAAGTGGCGGCTAATCAGCCCCAGCATTTT.

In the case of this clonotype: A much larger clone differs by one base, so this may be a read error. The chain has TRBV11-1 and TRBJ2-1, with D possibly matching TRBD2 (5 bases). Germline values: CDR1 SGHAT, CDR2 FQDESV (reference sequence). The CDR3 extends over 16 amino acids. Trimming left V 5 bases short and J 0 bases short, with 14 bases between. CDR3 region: CASSPGVRNSYNEQFF. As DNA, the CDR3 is TGTGCCAGCAGCCCCGGGGTGCGGAACTCCTACAATGAGCAGTTCTTC.

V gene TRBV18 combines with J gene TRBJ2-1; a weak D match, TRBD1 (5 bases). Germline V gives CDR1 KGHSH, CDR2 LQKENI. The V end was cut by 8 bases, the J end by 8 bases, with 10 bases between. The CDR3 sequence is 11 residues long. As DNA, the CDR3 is TGTGCCAGCCCCCTGGGGCATGAGCAGTTCTTC. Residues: CASPLGHEQFF.

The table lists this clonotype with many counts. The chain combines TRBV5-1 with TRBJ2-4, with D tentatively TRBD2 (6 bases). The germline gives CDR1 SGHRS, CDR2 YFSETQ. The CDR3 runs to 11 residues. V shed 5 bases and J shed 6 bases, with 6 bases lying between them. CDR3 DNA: TGCGCCAGCAGGGAGGGAAACATTCAGTACTTC. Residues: CASREGNIQYF.

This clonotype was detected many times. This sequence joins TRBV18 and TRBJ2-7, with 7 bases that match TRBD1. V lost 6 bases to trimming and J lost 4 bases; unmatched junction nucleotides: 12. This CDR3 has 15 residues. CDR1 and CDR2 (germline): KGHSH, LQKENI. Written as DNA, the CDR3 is TGTGCCAGCTCGTCCGTTGTGGGACAGATGTACGAGCAGTACTTC. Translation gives CASSSVVGQMYEQYF.

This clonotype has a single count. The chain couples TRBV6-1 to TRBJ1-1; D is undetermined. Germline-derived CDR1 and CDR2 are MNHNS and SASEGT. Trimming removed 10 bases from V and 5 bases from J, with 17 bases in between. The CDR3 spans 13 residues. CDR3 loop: CAIWTLGETEAFF. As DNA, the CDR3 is TGTGCCATCTGGACCCTTGGGGAAACTGAAGCTTTCTTT.